These T cell receptor beta chains were read from a single sample in a study of metastatic and nonmetastatic thyroid tumors. With MiXCR, TCRdb reprocessed the PCR reads. The sample consists of over 65,000 clones, around 13% of them appearing once. The sequencing input was tumor tissue. The source is a female donor with papillary thyroid cancer or a benign thyroid nodule (not recorded which). Some clones in this sample may be carry-over from other donors' samples. Both conserved end residues are part of each CDR3. The D gene is left open where the match is weak. A clone size is listed for some rows: how often the clone was seen (once, few, many), or a class if it is expanded.

CDR3 protein: CASGGGFWYGYTF
CDR3 DNA: TGTGCCAGTGGAGGGGGGTTCTGGTATGGCTACACCTTC
V gene: TRBV19
D gene: NA
J gene: TRBJ1-2
clone size: many

CDR3 protein: CASSLRGISGYTF
CDR3 DNA: TGTGCCAGTAGTTTACGCGGGATTTCGGGCTACACCTTC
V gene: TRBV19
D gene: NA
J gene: TRBJ1-2
clone size: many

CDR3 protein: CASKRGAGNNEQFF
CDR3 DNA: TGTGCCAGTAAGCGGGGGGCAGGGAACAATGAGCAGTTCTTC
V gene: TRBV19
D gene: TRBD2
J gene: TRBJ2-1
clone size: many

CDR3 protein: CASSHTGGGEQYF
CDR3 DNA: TGTGCCAGCAGCCATACAGGGGGAGGAGAGCAGTACTTC
V gene: TRBV12-3/TRBV12-4
D gene: TRBD1
J gene: TRBJ2-7
clone size: few

CDR3 protein: CATRDRSRLSGANVLTF
CDR3 DNA: TGTGCCACTCGGGACAGGAGTCGGCTCTCTGGGGCCAACGTCCTGACTTTC
V gene: TRBV27
D gene: TRBD1
J gene: TRBJ2-6
clone size: many

CDR3 protein: CASSLFSSEPNEQYF
CDR3 DNA: TGCGCCAGCAGCTTGTTCTCTAGCGAACCGAACGAGCAGTACTTC
V gene: TRBV5-1
D gene: NA
J gene: TRBJ2-7
clone size: many

CDR3 protein: CSARSPGQLLSNEKLFF
CDR3 DNA: TGCAGTGCTAGATCACCGGGACAGCTTCTAAGTAATGAAAAACTGTTTTTT
V gene: TRBV20-1
D gene: TRBD1
J gene: TRBJ1-4
clone size: NA

CDR3 protein: CASSPARGLSSYNEQFF
CDR3 DNA: TGTGCCAGCAGTCCCGCCAGGGGGTTAAGCTCCTATAATGAGCAGTTCTTC
V gene: TRBV6-2/TRBV6-3
D gene: TRBD1
J gene: TRBJ2-1
clone size: few

CDR3 protein: CASSLRAAGLYEQYF
CDR3 DNA: TGTGCCAGCAGCTTACGGGCCGCAGGTCTCTACGAGCAGTACTTC
V gene: TRBV7-3
D gene: NA
J gene: TRBJ2-7
clone size: many

CDR3 protein: CASSYRGSPLHF
CDR3 DNA: TGTGCCAGCAGTTATAGGGGATCACCCCTCCACTTT
V gene: TRBV6-1
D gene: NA
J gene: TRBJ1-6
clone size: many

CDR3 protein: CAWSRGTSILRGYTF
CDR3 DNA: TGTGCCTGGAGTAGAGGGACATCCATTTTACGTGGCTACACCTTC
V gene: TRBV30
D gene: NA
J gene: TRBJ1-2
clone size: NA

CDR3 protein: CASSLPTANEQFF
CDR3 DNA: TGTGCCAGCAGCTTACCGACTGCAAATGAGCAGTTCTTC
V gene: TRBV12-3/TRBV12-4
D gene: NA
J gene: TRBJ2-1
clone size: many

CDR3 protein: CASSQDALAGEETQYF
CDR3 DNA: TGCGCCAGCAGCCAAGATGCCCTAGCGGGAGAAGAGACCCAGTACTTC
V gene: TRBV4-1
D gene: TRBD2
J gene: TRBJ2-5
clone size: many

CDR3 protein: CAFRQAIEAFF
CDR3 DNA: TGTGCCTTCAGACAGGCCATTGAAGCTTTCTTT
V gene: TRBV30
D gene: NA
J gene: TRBJ1-1
clone size: many

CDR3 protein: CAISKETSYNSPLHF
CDR3 DNA: TGTGCCATCAGCAAGGAGACGTCCTATAATTCACCCCTCCACTTT
V gene: TRBV10-3
D gene: NA
J gene: TRBJ1-6
clone size: many

CDR3 protein: CASSIDWNEQFF
CDR3 DNA: TGTGCCAGCAGTATCGACTGGAATGAGCAGTTCTTC
V gene: TRBV28
D gene: NA
J gene: TRBJ2-1
clone size: many

CDR3 protein: CASSPGWTSGELFF
CDR3 DNA: TGTGCCAGCAGCCCCGGATGGACTAGCGGGGAGCTGTTTTTT
V gene: TRBV6-2/TRBV6-3
D gene: TRBD2
J gene: TRBJ2-2
clone size: many

CDR3 protein: CASSQGQGGRRNTIYF
CDR3 DNA: TGTGCCAGCAGCCAGGGACAGGGAGGGAGAAGGAACACCATATATTTT
V gene: TRBV7-6
D gene: TRBD1
J gene: TRBJ1-3
clone size: few

CDR3 protein: CASRGGQVNTEAFF
CDR3 DNA: TGTGCCAGCAGGGGTGGGCAGGTGAACACTGAAGCTTTCTTT
V gene: TRBV2
D gene: NA
J gene: TRBJ1-1
clone size: many

CDR3 protein: CASSLTGLAANEQFF
CDR3 DNA: TGTGCCAGCAGCTTAACGGGACTAGCGGCCAATGAGCAGTTCTTC
V gene: TRBV11-1
D gene: TRBD2
J gene: TRBJ2-1
clone size: many

CDR3 protein: CASSIGYGNQPQHF
CDR3 DNA: TGTGCCAGTAGTATAGGCTACGGGAATCAGCCCCAGCATTTT
V gene: TRBV19
D gene: NA
J gene: TRBJ1-5
clone size: many

CDR3 protein: CASKTTGFNEKLFF
CDR3 DNA: TGTGCCAGCAAAACGACAGGGTTTAATGAAAAACTGTTTTTT
V gene: TRBV2
D gene: TRBD1
J gene: TRBJ1-4
clone size: many

CDR3 protein: CASSPLTGSRNYGYTF
CDR3 DNA: TGCGCCAGCAGCCCATTAACAGGGTCCCGGAACTATGGCTACACCTTC
V gene: TRBV5-1
D gene: NA
J gene: TRBJ1-2
clone size: many

CDR3 protein: CASSEWGQRGQFF
CDR3 DNA: TGTGCCAGCAGTGAATGGGGACAGAGGGGGCAGTTCTTC
V gene: TRBV6-1
D gene: TRBD1
J gene: TRBJ2-1
clone size: many

CDR3 protein: CASSLGGNSPLHF
CDR3 DNA: TGTGCCAGCAGCTTGGGGGGTAATTCACCCCTCCACTTT
V gene: TRBV7-8
D gene: NA
J gene: TRBJ1-6
clone size: many

CDR3 protein: CASSFGRVPFNEQFF
CDR3 DNA: TGCGCCAGCAGCTTTGGCCGGGTTCCCTTCAATGAGCAGTTCTTC
V gene: TRBV5-1
D gene: NA
J gene: TRBJ2-1
clone size: many

CDR3 protein: CASGRSGSTDTQYF
CDR3 DNA: TGTGCCAGCGGAAGAAGCGGGAGCACAGATACGCAGTATTTT
V gene: TRBV7-3
D gene: NA
J gene: TRBJ2-3
clone size: many

CDR3 protein: CASSLSGIPDTSTDTQYF
CDR3 DNA: TGTGCCAGCAGCCTCTCGGGGATACCTGATACTAGCACAGATACGCAGTATTTT
V gene: TRBV6-5
D gene: NA
J gene: TRBJ2-3
clone size: few

CDR3 protein: CASSDLAYNEQFF
CDR3 DNA: TGTGCCAGCAGCGACTTAGCCTACAATGAGCAGTTCTTC
V gene: TRBV6-1
D gene: NA
J gene: TRBJ2-1
clone size: few

CDR3 protein: CASRHFHRGFYEQYF
CDR3 DNA: TGTGCCAGCAGGCATTTCCACAGGGGGTTCTACGAGCAGTACTTC
V gene: TRBV27
D gene: TRBD1
J gene: TRBJ2-7
clone size: many

CDR3 protein: CATSDPTSGSYNEQFF
CDR3 DNA: TGTGCCACCAGTGATCCGACTAGCGGGAGCTACAATGAGCAGTTCTTC
V gene: TRBV24-1
D gene: TRBD2
J gene: TRBJ2-1
clone size: many

CDR3 protein: CASRAGEKLFF
CDR3 DNA: TGTGCCAGCAGGGCTGGAGAAAAACTGTTTTTT
V gene: TRBV7-9
D gene: NA
J gene: TRBJ1-4
clone size: many

CDR3 protein: CSVGDGVSSYNEQFF
CDR3 DNA: TGCAGCGTTGGAGACGGGGTGTCGTCCTACAATGAGCAGTTCTTC
V gene: TRBV29-1
D gene: NA
J gene: TRBJ2-1
clone size: many

CDR3 protein: CSARVGQGDSDGYTF
CDR3 DNA: TGCAGTGCTAGAGTCGGACAGGGGGATAGCGATGGCTACACCTTC
V gene: TRBV20-1
D gene: TRBD1
J gene: TRBJ1-2
clone size: medium-sized

CDR3 protein: CASSPDRVNEKLFF
CDR3 DNA: TGTGCCAGCAGCCCAGACAGGGTTAATGAAAAACTGTTTTTT
V gene: TRBV7-9
D gene: TRBD1
J gene: TRBJ1-4
clone size: many

CDR3 protein: CSARAGKGIRFGEQYF
CDR3 DNA: TGCAGTGCTAGAGCAGGGAAGGGGATACGCTTTGGCGAGCAGTACTTC
V gene: TRBV20-1
D gene: NA
J gene: TRBJ2-7
clone size: many

CDR3 protein: CSASWAILDYGYTF
CDR3 DNA: TGCAGTGCTAGTTGGGCGATCTTGGACTATGGCTACACCTTC
V gene: TRBV20-1
D gene: NA
J gene: TRBJ1-2
clone size: NA

CDR3 protein: CSSGLKGAGPYEQYF
CDR3 DNA: TGTTCTAGTGGTTTGAAAGGGGCGGGTCCCTACGAGCAGTACTTC
V gene: TRBV12-5
D gene: NA
J gene: TRBJ2-7
clone size: few

CDR3 protein: CASSLTWGGVPTGELFF
CDR3 DNA: TGTGCCAGCAGCTTGACCTGGGGGGGTGTACCCACCGGGGAGCTGTTTTTT
V gene: TRBV7-8
D gene: TRBD2
J gene: TRBJ2-2
clone size: NA

CDR3 protein: CASRSTSGDSSHEQYF
CDR3 DNA: TGTGCCAGCAGATCCACTAGCGGAGACTCTTCCCACGAGCAGTACTTC
V gene: TRBV6-1
D gene: TRBD2
J gene: TRBJ2-7
clone size: NA

CDR3 protein: CASSEGTVIYEQYF
CDR3 DNA: TGTGCCAGCAGTGAAGGTACAGTGATATACGAGCAGTACTTC
V gene: TRBV2
D gene: NA
J gene: TRBJ2-7
clone size: NA

CDR3 protein: CASSQDSGQTEAFF
CDR3 DNA: TGTGCCAGCAGCCAAGATAGCGGGCAGACTGAAGCTTTCTTT
V gene: TRBV3-1
D gene: NA
J gene: TRBJ1-1
clone size: many

CDR3 protein: CASSVNPTIYYEQYF
CDR3 DNA: TGTGCCAGCAGTGTAAATCCTACAATATACTACGAGCAGTACTTC
V gene: TRBV6-1
D gene: NA
J gene: TRBJ2-7
clone size: many

CDR3 protein: CASSENGQGQPQHF
CDR3 DNA: TGTGCCAGCAGTGAAAACGGCCAGGGGCAGCCCCAGCATTTT
V gene: TRBV6-4
D gene: NA
J gene: TRBJ1-5
clone size: many

CDR3 protein: CASSALRGDTEAFF
CDR3 DNA: TGTGCCAGCAGTGCTTTGAGGGGGGACACTGAAGCTTTCTTT
V gene: TRBV2
D gene: NA
J gene: TRBJ1-1
clone size: many